This T cell receptor beta chain originates from a study of T cell changes during pregnancy in multiple sclerosis. Generated by immunoSEQ multiplex PCR, the TCRdb table keeps only in-frame clones and is missing some. The sample lists approximately 84,000 clones; 94% were seen once. The sample in question was peripheral blood, obtained in the third trimester of pregnancy. The origin of this receptor is a female donor with multiple sclerosis, enrolled in a pregnancy study.

The CDR3 spells CASSITGTGYEQYF. CDR3 bases: TGTGCCAGTAGTATCACCGGGACAGGGTACGAGCAGTACTTC. This rearrangement joins TRBV19 to TRBJ2-7; 9 bases agree with TRBD1. This CDR3 is built from 14 residues. Germline CDR1 and CDR2: LNHDA and SQIVND (reference sequence). The V gene end was trimmed by 3 bases and the J gene end by 4 bases; junction bases not matched to a gene: 4.